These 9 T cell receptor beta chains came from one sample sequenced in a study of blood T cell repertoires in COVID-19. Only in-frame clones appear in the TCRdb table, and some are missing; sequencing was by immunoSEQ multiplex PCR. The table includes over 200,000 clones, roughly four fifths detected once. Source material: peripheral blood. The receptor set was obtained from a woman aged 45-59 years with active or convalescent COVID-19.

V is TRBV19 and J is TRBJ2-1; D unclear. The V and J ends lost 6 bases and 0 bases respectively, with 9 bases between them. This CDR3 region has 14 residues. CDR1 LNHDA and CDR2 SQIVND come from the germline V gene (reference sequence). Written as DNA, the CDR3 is TGTGCCAGTAGATCGGGTAGCTCCTACAATGAGCAGTTCTTC. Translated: CASRSGSSYNEQFF.

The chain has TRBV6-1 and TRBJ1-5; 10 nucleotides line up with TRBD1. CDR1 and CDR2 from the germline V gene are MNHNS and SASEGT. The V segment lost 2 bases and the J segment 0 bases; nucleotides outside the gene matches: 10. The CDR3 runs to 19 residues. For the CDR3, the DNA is TGTGCCAGCAGTGAACGTCCGGGACAGGGGTACTATAGCAATCAGCCCCAGCATTTT. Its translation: CASSERPGQGYYSNQPQHF.

CDR3: CSASKRLAGTGEQFF. The CDR3 coding sequence is TGCAGTGCTAGTAAGCGGCTAGCGGGAACCGGTGAGCAGTTCTTC. The chain is built from TRBV20-1 and TRBJ2-1; 9 bases are shared with TRBD2. The CDR3 has 15 amino acids. V lost 3 bases to trimming and J lost 9 bases; unmatched junction nucleotides: 12. CDR1 and CDR2 (germline): DFQATT, SNEGSKA (reference sequence).

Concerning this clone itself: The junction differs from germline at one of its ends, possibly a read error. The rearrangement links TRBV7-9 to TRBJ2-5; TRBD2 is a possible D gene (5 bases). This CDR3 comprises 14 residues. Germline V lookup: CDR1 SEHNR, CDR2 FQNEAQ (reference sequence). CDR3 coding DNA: TGTGCCAGCAGCCTAGCTGGGCCTGGGGAGACCCAGTACTTC. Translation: CASSLAGPGETQYF.

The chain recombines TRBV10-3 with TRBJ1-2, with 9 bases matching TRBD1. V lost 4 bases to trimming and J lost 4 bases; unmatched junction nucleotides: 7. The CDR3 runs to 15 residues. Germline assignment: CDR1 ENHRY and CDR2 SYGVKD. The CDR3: CAISAKGQGTYGYTF. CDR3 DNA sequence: TGTGCCATCAGTGCGAAGGGACAGGGCACCTATGGCTACACCTTC.

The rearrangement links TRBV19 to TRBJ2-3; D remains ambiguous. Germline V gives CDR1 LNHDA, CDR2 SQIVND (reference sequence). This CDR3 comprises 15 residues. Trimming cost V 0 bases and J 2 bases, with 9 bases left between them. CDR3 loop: CASSIDPQYTDTQYF. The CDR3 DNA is TGTGCCAGTAGTATAGATCCCCAGTACACAGATACGCAGTATTTT.

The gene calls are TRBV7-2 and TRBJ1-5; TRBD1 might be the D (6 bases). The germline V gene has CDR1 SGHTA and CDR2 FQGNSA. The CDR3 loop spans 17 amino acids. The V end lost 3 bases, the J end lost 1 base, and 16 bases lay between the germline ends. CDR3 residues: CASSLVAGTTSNQPQHF. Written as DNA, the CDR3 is TGTGCCAGCAGCTTGGTCGCCGGGACAACCAGCAATCAGCCCCAGCATTTT.

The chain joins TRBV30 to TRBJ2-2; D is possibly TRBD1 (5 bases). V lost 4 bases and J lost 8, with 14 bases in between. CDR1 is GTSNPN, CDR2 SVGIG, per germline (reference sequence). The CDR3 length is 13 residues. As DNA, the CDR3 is TGTGCCTGGACCAGCCGGCAGGGAGGGGAGCTGTTTTTT. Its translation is CAWTSRQGGELFF.

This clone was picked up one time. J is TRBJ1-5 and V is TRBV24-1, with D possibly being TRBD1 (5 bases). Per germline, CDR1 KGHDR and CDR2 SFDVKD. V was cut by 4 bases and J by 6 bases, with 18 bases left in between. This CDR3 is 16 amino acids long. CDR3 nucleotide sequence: TGTGCCACCAGTGACGCGGGACTAGGGATGATTCAGCCCCAGCATTTT. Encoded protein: CATSDAGLGMIQPQHF.